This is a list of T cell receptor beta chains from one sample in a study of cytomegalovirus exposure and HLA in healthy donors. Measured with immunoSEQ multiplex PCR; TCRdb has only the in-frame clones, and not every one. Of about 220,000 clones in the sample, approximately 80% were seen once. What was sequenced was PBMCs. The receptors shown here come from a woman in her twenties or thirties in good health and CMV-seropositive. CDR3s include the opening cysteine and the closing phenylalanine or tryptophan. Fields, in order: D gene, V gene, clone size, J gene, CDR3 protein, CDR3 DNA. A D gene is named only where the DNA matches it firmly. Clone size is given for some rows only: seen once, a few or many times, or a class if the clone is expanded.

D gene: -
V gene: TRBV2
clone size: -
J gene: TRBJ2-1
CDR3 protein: CASSLNNEQFF
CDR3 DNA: TGTGCCAGCAGCCTAAACAATGAGCAGTTCTTC

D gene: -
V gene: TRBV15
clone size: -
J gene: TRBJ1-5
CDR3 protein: CATGYSNQPQHF
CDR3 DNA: TGTGCCACCGGGTATAGCAATCAGCCCCAGCATTTT

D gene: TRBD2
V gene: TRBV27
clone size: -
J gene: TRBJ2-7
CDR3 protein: CASGSGKGDKQYF
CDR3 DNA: TGTGCCAGCGGTAGCGGGAAGGGGGACAAGCAGTACTTC

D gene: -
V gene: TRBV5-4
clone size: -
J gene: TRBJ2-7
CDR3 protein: CASSLGGTRRIHEQYF
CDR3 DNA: TGTGCCAGCAGCTTGGGAGGGACACGGAGAATCCACGAGCAGTACTTC

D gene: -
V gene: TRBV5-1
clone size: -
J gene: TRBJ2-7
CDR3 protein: CASSFLAAARSYEQYF
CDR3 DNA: TGCGCCAGCAGCTTCCTCGCGGCGGCCCGCTCCTACGAGCAGTACTTC

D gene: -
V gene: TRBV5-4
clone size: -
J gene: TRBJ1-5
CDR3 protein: CASSSDPGEPQHF
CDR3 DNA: TGTGCCAGCAGCTCCGACCCCGGGGAGCCCCAGCATTTT

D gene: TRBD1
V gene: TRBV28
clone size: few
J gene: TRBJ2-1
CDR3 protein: CASSLGTGEQFF
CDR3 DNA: TGTGCCAGCAGTTTAGGGACAGGGGAGCAGTTCTTC

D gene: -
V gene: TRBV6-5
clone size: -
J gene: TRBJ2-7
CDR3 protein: CASSWGPGYEQYF
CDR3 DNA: TGTGCCAGCAGTTGGGGACCGGGTTACGAGCAGTACTTC

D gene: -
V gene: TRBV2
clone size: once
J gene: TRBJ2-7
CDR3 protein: CASSEWSGGLSSYEQYF
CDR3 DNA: TGTGCCAGCAGTGAATGGTCGGGGGGCCTTAGCTCCTACGAGCAGTACTTC

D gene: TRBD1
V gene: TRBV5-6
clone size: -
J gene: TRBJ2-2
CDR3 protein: CASSHRGSGELFF
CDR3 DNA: TGTGCCAGCAGCCACAGGGGGTCCGGGGAGCTGTTTTTT

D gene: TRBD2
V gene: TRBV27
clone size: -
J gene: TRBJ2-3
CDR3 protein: CASRRTSVITPGDTQYF
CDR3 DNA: TGTGCCAGCAGAAGGACTAGCGTCATAACCCCTGGGGATACGCAGTATTTT

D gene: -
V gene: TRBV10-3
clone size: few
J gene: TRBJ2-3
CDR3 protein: CAISEDGTDTQYF
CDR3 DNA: TGTGCCATCAGTGAGGACGGCACAGATACGCAGTATTTT

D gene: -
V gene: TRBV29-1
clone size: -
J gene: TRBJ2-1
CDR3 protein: CSVEGASYNEQFF
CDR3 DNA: TGCAGCGTTGAAGGGGCCTCCTACAATGAGCAGTTCTTC

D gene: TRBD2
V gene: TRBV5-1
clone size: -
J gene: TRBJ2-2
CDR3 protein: CASSLRTSGTTGELFF
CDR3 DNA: TGCGCCAGCAGCCTAAGGACTAGCGGAACCACCGGGGAGCTGTTTTTT